The clone carrying this TCR beta chain has at least ten counts. The antigen is undetermined. The CDR3 totals 15 residues. V lost 8 bases, J lost 5 bases, and 16 bases stayed unmatched. CDR1 SQVTM and CDR2 ANQGSEA come from the germline V gene. CDR3 regions of TCR beta were amplified from RNA transcripts. The workflow started with a first-round RT-PCR run with HTBI primers and then moved on to a second-round multiplex PCR. TCRdb redid the calling of the multiplex PCR reads with MiXCR, one entry per CDR3 protein. Of about 400,000 distinct CDR3 sequences listed, approximately 15% are singletons. These data belong to a study of Graves' ophthalmopathy and Graves' hyperthyroidism. General study points: From stable hyperthyroidism, ophthalmopathy was separated by a 13-signature model with roughly 89% sensitivity and more than 75% specificity. Predictions made by the model for ophthalmopathy progression reached roughly 70% sensitivity and almost 75% specificity.

Other autoimmune disease, uncontrolled infection, pregnancy and lactation led to exclusion. The chain is built from TRBV29-1 and TRBJ2-5, with TRBD1 matching over 8 bases. Sequenced material: peripheral blood. The receptor was isolated from a woman younger than 35 with stable Graves' hyperthyroidism. Here the CDR3 reads CSLQDRAGRGETQYF. For the CDR3, the DNA is TGCAGCCTGCAGGACAGGGCCGGCCGGGGGGAGACCCAGTACTTC. Complete variable domain (other parts from reference TRBV29-1 and TRBJ2-5): SAVISQKPSRDICQRGTSLTIQCQVDSQVTMMFWYRQQPGQSLTLIATANQGSEATYESGFVIDKFPISRPNLTFSTLTVSNMSPEDSSIYLCSLQDRAGRGETQYFGPGTRLLVL.